Listed below are T cell receptor beta chains from one sample, sequenced in a study of response to subunit inactivated influenza vaccine. TCRdb reprocessed the RT-PCR reads with MiXCR, giving one entry per CDR3 protein. Here the sample spans over 150,000 distinct CDR3 sequences, under 15% being singletons. Sequenced material: CD8+ T cells sorted from PBMCs, taken 4 to 6 days after vaccination. The receptors were gathered from a man over 45 who received an inactivated influenza vaccine. The CDR3 runs from the conserved cysteine through the conserved F or W. A D gene is named only where the DNA matches it firmly.

v_call	j_call	d_call	cdr3_aa
TRBV9	TRBJ2-7	.	CASSVGDRAYEQYF
TRBV21-1	TRBJ2-2	.	CASSRKQGENTGELFF
TRBV29-1	TRBJ2-1	TRBD1	CSVDLGTGPYNEQFF
TRBV4-1	TRBJ1-6	.	CASSQVKGLNSPLHF
TRBV6-1	TRBJ2-7	.	CASSPTGTNTGEQYF
TRBV7-9	TRBJ2-7	.	CASAGKSYEQYF
TRBV4-3	TRBJ1-1	.	CASSNRVGTEAFF
TRBV4-1	TRBJ2-1	.	CASSQDDLSEQFF
TRBV7-9	TRBJ2-2	TRBD1	CASSIGTESNTGELFF
TRBV27	TRBJ2-1	.	CASSRGAVLPYNEQFF
TRBV11-1	TRBJ1-1	TRBD1	CASSQAGMVAGGLTEAFF
TRBV7-8	TRBJ2-3	.	CASSHRAGSTDTQYF
TRBV12-3/TRBV12-4	TRBJ2-5	.	CASSRLFGTETQYF
TRBV6-2/TRBV6-3	TRBJ1-2	.	CASSYEGSYGYTF
TRBV25-1	TRBJ2-7	.	CASSESFGDYEQYF
TRBV7-9	TRBJ2-7	TRBD1	CASSFGQGPYEQYF
TRBV3-1	TRBJ1-6	TRBD1	CASSQGDRLNSPLHF